Presented here are 3 T cell receptor beta chains from one specimen sequenced in a study of shared clonotypes between healthy human individuals (dated by TCRdb to about 2020). Libraries came from the immunoSEQ multiplex PCR assay. What TCRdb holds here is the immuneACCESS table cut down to in-frame rearrangements. Part of the clones is not present; checked against another copy, under half of the missing clones reflect an unresolved V gene, and the others are unexplained. The sample table contains about 2.4 million clones; only one count was recorded for approximately 92% of them. Of the sample, roughly 0.13% falls within the top ten clones. Sequencing was done on a sample of naive CD4+ T cells sorted from blood. What this sample's cell subset or site label stands for: CD45RA+ positively selected. The receptors here all came from a man younger than 30 in good health.

This clone has only one observation. The CDR3 DNA reads TGTGCCTGGGGGCTAGCGGGCCCTTCCTACGAGCAGTACTTC. It codes for CAWGLAGPSYEQYF. The rearrangement uses TRBV30 and TRBJ2-7; 8 positions match TRBD2. With 5 bases clipped from V and 1 base from J, the junction kept 7 bases outside the gene matches. CDR3 length: 14 residues. The germline gives CDR1 GTSNPN, CDR2 SVGIG (reference sequence).

The rearrangement links TRBV6-5 to TRBJ2-3; TRBD2 matches at 7 bases. This CDR3 has 13 residues. Germline loops: CDR1 MNHEY, CDR2 SVGAGI. Trimming at V came to 0 bases and at J to 11 bases, leaving 5 bases not matched to a gene. CDR3 DNA: TGTGCCAGCAGTTACTCGGAGCGGGGAGAGCAGTATTTT. It codes for CASSYSERGEQYF.

As for this clone: The same CDR3 arises from other DNA sequences in this sample as well. This sequence joins TRBV6-5 and TRBJ2-1; possibly TRBD1 or TRBD2 for D (6 bases each). V lost 5 bases to trimming and J lost 5 bases, with 10 bases between them. The CDR3 is made up of 13 amino acids. Germline-derived CDR1 and CDR2 are MNHEY and SVGAGI. The CDR3 region has the DNA TGTGCCAGCAGTCGGGGGCAGGACAATGAGCAGTTCTTC. Translated, it gives CASSRGQDNEQFF.